This is a list of T cell receptor beta chains from one sample in a study of blood T cell repertoires in COVID-19. Libraries were prepared by immunoSEQ multiplex PCR; TCRdb keeps only in-frame clonotypes and omits some of them. The sample consists of 100,000 or so clones, around four fifths of them appearing once. The specimen was peripheral blood. The receptors derive from a woman between 70 and 85 years old with active or convalescent COVID-19. CDR3s include the opening cysteine and the closing phenylalanine or tryptophan. Fields, in order: clone size, CDR3 length, D gene, V gene, J gene, CDR3 DNA, CDR3 protein. The D gene is left open where the match is weak. Rows may omit the clone size; those that give it use once, few, many or a size class.

.	15	.	TRBV6-2/TRBV6-3	TRBJ1-2	TGTGCCAGCAGTTACGGCGGGGGGGGCGCCTATGGCTACACCTTC	CASSYGGGGAYGYTF
once	19	.	TRBV4-1	TRBJ2-2	TGCGCCAGCAGCCCGTCGCTTTTGGTTAAGGGGATGAACACCGGGGAGCTGTTTTTT	CASSPSLLVKGMNTGELFF
once	13	.	TRBV12-5	TRBJ2-5	TGTGCTAGTGGTTTTTCTAGGACAGCGGCTCAGTACTTC	CASGFSRTAAQYF
.	17	TRBD1	TRBV20-1	TRBJ1-1	TGCAGTGCTAGTTCGGCCGGGACAGAGCTCTCGAACACTGAAGCTTTCTTT	CSASSAGTELSNTEAFF
.	15	TRBD1	TRBV19	TRBJ1-5	TGTGCCAGTAGTAGATCCGGGACAGTTAATCAGCCCCAGCATTTT	CASSRSGTVNQPQHF
.	18	.	TRBV19	TRBJ1-2	TGTGCCAGTAGTACCGACAGGTTCTCGTATCCGGCCCCCTATGGCTACACCTTC	CASSTDRFSYPAPYGYTF
.	16	TRBD1	TRBV5-1	TRBJ2-6	TGCGCCAGCAGCTTGGAAAGGGGGCCTGGGGCCAACGTCCTGACTTTC	CASSLERGPGANVLTF
.	14	.	TRBV5-1	TRBJ2-2	TGCGCCAGCAGACCGACAGGGAACACCGGGGAGCTGTTTTTT	CASRPTGNTGELFF
.	13	.	TRBV4-1	TRBJ1-3	TGCGCCAGCAGCCCCCGGGCTGGAAACACCATATATTTT	CASSPRAGNTIYF
.	19	TRBD1	TRBV11-2	TRBJ1-6	TGTGCCAGCAGCTTAGTCGGGTTACAGGGGGCGTCCTATAATTCACCCCTCCACTTT	CASSLVGLQGASYNSPLHF
once	15	.	TRBV2	TRBJ2-3	TGTGCCAGCACCGAGGATGGCGGGGCAATAAATACGCAGTATTTT	CASTEDGGAINTQYF
.	15	.	TRBV5-1	TRBJ2-2	TGCGCCAGCAGCTTGCAGTCCTCTAGGGGCGGGGAGCTGTTTTTT	CASSLQSSRGGELFF
.	16	.	TRBV9	TRBJ1-6	TGTGCCAGCAGCGTAGCGGTTGGAGGCAGAGATTCACCCCTCCACTTT	CASSVAVGGRDSPLHF
.	13	.	TRBV9	TRBJ2-5	TGTGCCAGCAGTTTGAGAGGTGAAGAGACCCAGTACTTC	CASSLRGEETQYF
few	14	TRBD1	TRBV2	TRBJ1-4	TGTGCCAGCAGTGATGGCAGGGGGAGAGAAAAACTGTTTTTT	CASSDGRGREKLFF